This T cell receptor beta chain originates from a study of blood T cell repertoires in COVID-19 (dated by TCRdb to 2019 to 2021). As for the study more broadly: The collaborator samples originated in the United States, Italy and Spain and spanned the acute and convalescent phases of COVID-19. The prospective study material was composed of cDNA or gDNA derived from T cells, B-cell-depleted T cells, or PBMCs. The dataset comprised deeply sampled blood TCRbeta repertoires from subjects exposed to, actively infected with, or recovered from COVID-19. The repertoires were released in a freely available public database meant as a resource for research on the immune response to SARS-CoV-2. Samples were obtained from the ongoing ImmuneRACE study (first 160 participants) and from approximately 1,200 subjects provided by 6 global collaborators. The sample metadata nearly always contained a de-identified subject ID, COVID-19 status, age in years and sex. Where available, HLA class I and class II types were obtained from metadata supplied by the sample provider rather than from assay-based typing. Results and caveats for the whole study, not just this receptor: How much clinical and demographic metadata was included differed by source and by participant, and the metadata was provided uncurated.

Another Seattle source contributed samples from volunteer blood donors who had recovered from COVID-19. Collaborating institutions collected whole blood in K2EDTA tubes following their own protocols. For TCRbeta analysis, collaborators shipped samples as frozen whole blood, isolated PBMCs, or DNA extracted from either of those sample types. The trim is 7 bases for V and 5 bases for J, with a gap of 17 bases between the germline ends. The CDR3 sequence holds 13 residues, the cysteine and phenylalanine included. The kept DNA is CDR3 alone, 39 bases in frame from the first base. The germline V gene encodes CDR1 SQVTM and CDR2 ANQGSEA. Concerning this clone: What this receptor recognizes is not known. Base quality data are lacking; no much larger clone is found one base away.

The immunoSEQ Assay, a bias-controlled multiplex PCR, was used to amplify TCRbeta CDR3 regions from genomic DNA. The source study handled its data this way. Within the assay, amplification of reference gene primers was used to estimate how many nucleated cells each sample contained. To quantify the absolute abundance of each unique TCRbeta CDR3 rearrangement, sequence reads were collapsed and filtered. For each sample, productive Simpson clonality was calculated by taking the square root of Simpson's diversity index across productive rearrangements. This is the immuneACCESS table as TCRdb keeps it, with only in-frame sequences that have V and J called. A part of the clones is gone; compared with another copy, unresolved V genes explain less than half, and the rest is unexplained. The V and J calls and clone size were taken over from that table, and D and trimming were inferred from the DNA. Counted in this sample were 300,000 to 400,000 clones; around nine tenths of them appeared once. The ten largest clones capture about 3.5% of the sample.

The receptor's source is a woman under 30 who had recovered from COVID-19. The specimen was peripheral blood. The chain joins TRBV29-1 to TRBJ1-1, with TRBD1 as a weak D call on 6 bases. The CDR3 region: CSGKQGPGTEAFF. The bases read TGCAGCGGGAAACAGGGTCCGGGGACTGAAGCTTTCTTT.